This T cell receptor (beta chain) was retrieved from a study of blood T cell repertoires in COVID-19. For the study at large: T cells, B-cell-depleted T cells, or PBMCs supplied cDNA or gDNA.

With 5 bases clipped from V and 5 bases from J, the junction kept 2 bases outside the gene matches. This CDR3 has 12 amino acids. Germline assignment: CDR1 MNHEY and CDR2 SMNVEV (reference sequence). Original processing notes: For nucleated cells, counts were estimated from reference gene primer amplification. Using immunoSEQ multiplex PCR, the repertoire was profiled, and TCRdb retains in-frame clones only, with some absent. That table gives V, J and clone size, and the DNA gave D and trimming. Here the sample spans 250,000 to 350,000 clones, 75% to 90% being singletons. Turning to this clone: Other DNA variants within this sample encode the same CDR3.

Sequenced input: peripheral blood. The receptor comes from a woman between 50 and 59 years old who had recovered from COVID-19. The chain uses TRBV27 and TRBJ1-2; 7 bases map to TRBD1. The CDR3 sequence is CASSPQGYGYTF. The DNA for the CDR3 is TGTGCCAGCAGTCCACAGGGGTATGGCTACACCTTC.